Reported below is one T cell receptor (beta chain). The germline CDR1 and CDR2 sequences are SGHAT and FQNNGV. V was pared by 5 bases and J by 7 bases, with 13 bases of the junction left unmatched. This CDR3 has 15 amino acids. TCRdb keeps only in-frame clones here, not all; method: immunoSEQ multiplex PCR. The top ten clones hold around 10% of a sample with tens of thousands of clones, 70% to 90% of them seen once. The data were obtained in a study of blood T cell repertoires in COVID-19. The rearrangement links TRBV11-2 to TRBJ1-1; 7 nucleotides line up with TRBD1. The receptor was derived from a woman between 35 and 50 years old who had recovered from COVID-19. Source material: PBMCs or T cells enriched from blood (not recorded which). CDR3 bases: TGTGCCAGCAGCCCAGGGGACAGCGCCAGAGTTGAAGCTTTCTTT. Translated, it gives CASSPGDSARVEAFF. The full variable domain, its missing parts supplied by reference TRBV11-2 and TRBJ1-1, is EAGVAQSPRYKIIEKRQSVAFWCNPISGHATLYWYQQILGQGPKLLIQFQNNGVVDDSQLPKDRFSAERLKGVDSTLKIQPAKLEDSAVYLCASSPGDSARVEAFFGQGTRLTVV.